This T cell receptor beta chain derives from a study of patients and donors after allogeneic stem cell transplantation. This clonotype was seen ten or more times. This CDR3 is 19 amino acids long. In TCRdb, the RT-PCR reads were re-called with MiXCR into one record per CDR3 protein. The sample consists of 7,000 to 9,000 distinct CDR3 sequences, around 10% of them appearing once. Sequencing was done on a sample of blood, either unsorted or a sorted T cell fraction (not recorded which). The chain couples TRBV21-1 to TRBJ2-5; TRBD2 is the table's D call and was not checked against the DNA. TRBV21-1 is described as a pseudogene. This receptor was obtained from a human donor who was either an allogeneic HSCT recipient or a stem cell or donor lymphocyte infusion donor (not recorded which). It is not recorded whose cells these are; they may come from a transplant donor. The CDR3 region is CASSKSYWKTGEYQETQYF. As DNA, the CDR3 is TGTGCCAGCAGCAAAAGCTATTGGAAAACGGGAGAGTACCAAGAGACCCAGTACTTC.